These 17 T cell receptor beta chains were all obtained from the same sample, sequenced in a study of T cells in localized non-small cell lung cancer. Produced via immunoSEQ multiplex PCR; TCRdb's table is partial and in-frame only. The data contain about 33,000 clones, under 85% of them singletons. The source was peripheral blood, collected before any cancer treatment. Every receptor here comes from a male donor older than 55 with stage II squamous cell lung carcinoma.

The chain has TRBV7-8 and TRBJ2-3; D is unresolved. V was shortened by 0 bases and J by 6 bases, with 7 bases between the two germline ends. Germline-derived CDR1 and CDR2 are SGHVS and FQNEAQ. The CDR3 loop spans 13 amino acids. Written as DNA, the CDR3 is TGTGCCAGCAGCTTAGCGATCGGGGATACGCAGTATTTT. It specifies CASSLAIGDTQYF.

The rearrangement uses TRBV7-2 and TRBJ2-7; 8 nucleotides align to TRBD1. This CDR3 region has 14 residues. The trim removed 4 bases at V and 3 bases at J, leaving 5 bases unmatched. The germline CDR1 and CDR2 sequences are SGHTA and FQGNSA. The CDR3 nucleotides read TGTGCCAGCAGCTCGCGGACAGGGAACTACGAGCAGTACTTC. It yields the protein CASSSRTGNYEQYF.

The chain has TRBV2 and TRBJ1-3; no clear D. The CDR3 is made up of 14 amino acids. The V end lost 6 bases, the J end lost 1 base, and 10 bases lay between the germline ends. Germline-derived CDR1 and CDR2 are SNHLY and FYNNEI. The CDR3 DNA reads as TGTGCCAGCAGGGGCCAAGTATCTGGAAACACCATATATTTT. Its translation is CASRGQVSGNTIYF.

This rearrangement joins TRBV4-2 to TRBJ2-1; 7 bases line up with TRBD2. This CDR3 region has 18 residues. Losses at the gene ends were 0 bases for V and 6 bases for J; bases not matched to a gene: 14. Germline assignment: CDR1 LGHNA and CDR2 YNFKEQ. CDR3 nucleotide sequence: TGTGCCAGCAGCCAAGATCCCCAAAGGAGTGGGAGGGCCAATGAGCAGTTCTTC. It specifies CASSQDPQRSGRANEQFF.

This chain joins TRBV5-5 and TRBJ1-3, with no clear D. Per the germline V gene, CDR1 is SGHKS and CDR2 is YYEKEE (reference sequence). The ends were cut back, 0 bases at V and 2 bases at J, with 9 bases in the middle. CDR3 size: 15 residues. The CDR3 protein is CASSLDSAAGNTIYF. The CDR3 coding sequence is TGTGCCAGCAGCTTGGATTCAGCGGCTGGAAACACCATATATTTT.

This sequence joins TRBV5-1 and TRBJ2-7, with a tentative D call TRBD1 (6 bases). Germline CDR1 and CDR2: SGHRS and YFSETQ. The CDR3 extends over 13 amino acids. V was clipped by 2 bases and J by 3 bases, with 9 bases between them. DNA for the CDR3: TGCGCCAGCAGCTTACTACAGGGCTACGAGCAGTACTTC. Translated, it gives CASSLLQGYEQYF.

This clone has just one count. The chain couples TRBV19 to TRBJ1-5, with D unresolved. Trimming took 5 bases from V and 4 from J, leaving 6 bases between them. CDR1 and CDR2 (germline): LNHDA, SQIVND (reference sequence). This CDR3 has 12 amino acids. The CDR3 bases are TGTGCCAGTAGTTACCCTAATCAGCCCCAGCATTTT. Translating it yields CASSYPNQPQHF.

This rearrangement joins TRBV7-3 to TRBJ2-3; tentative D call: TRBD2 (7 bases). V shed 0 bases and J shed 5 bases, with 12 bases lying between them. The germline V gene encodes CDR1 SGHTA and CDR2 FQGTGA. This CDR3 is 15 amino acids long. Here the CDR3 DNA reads TGTGCCAGCAGCTTAACGAGGGGGGGTGTAGATACGCAGTATTTT. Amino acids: CASSLTRGGVDTQYF.

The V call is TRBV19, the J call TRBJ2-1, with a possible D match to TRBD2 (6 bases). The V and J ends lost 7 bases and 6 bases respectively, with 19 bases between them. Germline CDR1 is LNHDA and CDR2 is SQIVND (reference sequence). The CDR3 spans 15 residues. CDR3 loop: CASTMEGQGSNEQFF. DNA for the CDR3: TGTGCCAGTACCATGGAGGGGCAGGGAAGCAATGAGCAGTTCTTC.

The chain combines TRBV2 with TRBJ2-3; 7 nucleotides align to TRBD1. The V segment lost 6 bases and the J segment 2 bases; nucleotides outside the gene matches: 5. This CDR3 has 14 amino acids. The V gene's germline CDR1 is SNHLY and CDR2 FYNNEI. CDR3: CASSAGTATDTQYF. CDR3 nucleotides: TGTGCCAGCAGCGCCGGGACAGCCACAGATACGCAGTATTTT.

CDR3 coding DNA: TGTGCCAGCAGTCCCTCATATGGACAGGGGACTAATGAAAAACTGTTTTTT. Protein: CASSPSYGQGTNEKLFF. The V and J genes are TRBV28 and TRBJ1-4; 9 bases align to TRBD1. The CDR3 runs to 17 residues. Germline values: CDR1 MDHEN, CDR2 SYDVKM. The trim removed 5 bases at V and 2 bases at J, leaving 9 bases unmatched.

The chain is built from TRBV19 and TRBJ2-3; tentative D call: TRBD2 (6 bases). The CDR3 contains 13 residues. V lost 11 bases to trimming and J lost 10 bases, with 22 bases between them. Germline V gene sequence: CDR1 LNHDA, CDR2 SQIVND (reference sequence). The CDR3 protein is CALGGRKGSAQYF. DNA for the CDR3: TGTGCCCTGGGGGGTCGGAAAGGCAGCGCGCAGTATTTT.

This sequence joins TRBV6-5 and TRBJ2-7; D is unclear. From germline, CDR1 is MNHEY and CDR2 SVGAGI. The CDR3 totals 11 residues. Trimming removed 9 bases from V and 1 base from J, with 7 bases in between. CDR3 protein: CASGPSYEQYF. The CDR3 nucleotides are TGTGCCAGTGGACCGTCCTACGAGCAGTACTTC.

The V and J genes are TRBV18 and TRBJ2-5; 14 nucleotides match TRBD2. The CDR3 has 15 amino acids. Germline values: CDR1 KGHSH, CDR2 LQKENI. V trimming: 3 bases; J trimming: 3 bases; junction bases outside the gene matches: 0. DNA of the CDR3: TGTGCCAGCTCACCGGGACTAGCGGGGGAAGAGACCCAGTACTTC. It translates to CASSPGLAGEETQYF.

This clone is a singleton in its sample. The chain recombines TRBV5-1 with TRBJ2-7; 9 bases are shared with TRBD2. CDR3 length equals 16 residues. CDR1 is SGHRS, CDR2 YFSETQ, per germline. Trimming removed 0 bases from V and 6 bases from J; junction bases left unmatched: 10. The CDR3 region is CASSLGDSGSIFEQYF. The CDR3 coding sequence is TGCGCCAGCAGCTTGGGCGATAGCGGGAGTATTTTCGAGCAGTACTTC.

CDR3 in amino acids: CASSRLEGTGELFF. Written as DNA, the CDR3 is TGTGCCAGCAGTAGGTTGGAGGGGACCGGGGAGCTGTTTTTT. This rearrangement joins TRBV27 to TRBJ2-2; D might be TRBD2 (6 bases). V dropped 5 bases and J dropped 5 bases, with 12 bases sitting between them. The V gene's germline CDR1 is MNHEY and CDR2 SMNVEV (reference sequence). The CDR3 spans 14 residues.

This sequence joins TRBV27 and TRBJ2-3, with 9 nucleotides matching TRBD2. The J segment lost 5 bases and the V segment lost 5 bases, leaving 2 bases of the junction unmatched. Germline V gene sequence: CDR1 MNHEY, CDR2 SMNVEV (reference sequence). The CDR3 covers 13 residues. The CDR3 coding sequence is TGTGCCAGCAGTGAACTAGCGGGAGATACGCAGTATTTT. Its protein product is CASSELAGDTQYF.